Listed below are T cell receptor beta chains from one sample, sequenced in a study of blood T cell repertoires in COVID-19. Repertoires were generated with immunoSEQ multiplex PCR, while TCRdb's copy carries only in-frame clones and drops some. The sample lists 250,000 or so clones; over 75% were seen once. The sequencing sample was made of peripheral blood. The receptors stem from a man under 40 who had recovered from COVID-19. Each CDR3 is given with its conserved first and last residue. Each record gives: J gene, V gene, clone size, D gene, CDR3 DNA, CDR3 protein. D genes are given only for firm matches. Clone size is not always given. Where it is, it says once, few, many or a class for expanded clones.

J gene: TRBJ1-1; V gene: TRBV11-2; clone size: NA; D gene: TRBD1; CDR3 DNA: TGTGCCAGCAGCCAGGGACAGGGAACAAGAGAAGCTTTCTTT; CDR3 protein: CASSQGQGTREAFF
J gene: TRBJ2-1; V gene: TRBV7-8; clone size: NA; D gene: TRBD1; CDR3 DNA: TGTGCCAGCAGCTATCGACAGGGGAGTCTTAATGAGCAGTTCTTC; CDR3 protein: CASSYRQGSLNEQFF
J gene: TRBJ2-5; V gene: TRBV12-5; clone size: NA; D gene: TRBD2; CDR3 DNA: TGTGCTAGTGGAGACGGACTAGCGGTGTTGGAGACCCAGTACTTC; CDR3 protein: CASGDGLAVLETQYF
J gene: TRBJ2-1; V gene: TRBV11-3; clone size: NA; D gene: TRBD2; CDR3 DNA: TGTGCCAGCAGCCCCTGGCCAGCGGGGGGTGAGCAGTTCTTC; CDR3 protein: CASSPWPAGGEQFF
J gene: TRBJ1-6; V gene: TRBV7-2; clone size: NA; D gene: NA; CDR3 DNA: TGTGCCAGCAGCTTAGTACAGTTAAGCTCCTATAATTCACCCCTCCACTTT; CDR3 protein: CASSLVQLSSYNSPLHF
J gene: TRBJ1-2; V gene: TRBV5-1; clone size: NA; D gene: NA; CDR3 DNA: TGCGCCAGCAGCTGGCGACTTCACGGACAGCCTAATTATGGCTACACCTTC; CDR3 protein: CASSWRLHGQPNYGYTF
J gene: TRBJ2-7; V gene: TRBV2; clone size: NA; D gene: TRBD1; CDR3 DNA: TGTGCCAGCAATCCCGGGACAGGGGGCCTCGAGCAGTACTTC; CDR3 protein: CASNPGTGGLEQYF
J gene: TRBJ2-3; V gene: TRBV9; clone size: NA; D gene: TRBD2; CDR3 DNA: TGTGCCAGCAGCGCATTAGCGGGGACAGATACGCAGTATTTT; CDR3 protein: CASSALAGTDTQYF
J gene: TRBJ1-5; V gene: TRBV7-9; clone size: NA; D gene: NA; CDR3 DNA: TGTGCCAGCAGCCTGACTGGGGGGAATCAGCCCCAGCATTTT; CDR3 protein: CASSLTGGNQPQHF
J gene: TRBJ2-3; V gene: TRBV10-1; clone size: NA; D gene: NA; CDR3 DNA: TGCGCCAGCAGTAACCCTGGGGCTACGCAGTATTTT; CDR3 protein: CASSNPGATQYF
J gene: TRBJ2-3; V gene: TRBV11-2; clone size: NA; D gene: TRBD2; CDR3 DNA: TGTGCCAGCAGCTTAGATCTTGGCGGGGGGGCCGTGAATACGCAGTATTTT; CDR3 protein: CASSLDLGGGAVNTQYF
J gene: TRBJ1-4; V gene: TRBV4-2; clone size: NA; D gene: TRBD1; CDR3 DNA: TGTGCCAGCAGCCAAGACCAGGGGGTTGAAAAACTGTTTTTT; CDR3 protein: CASSQDQGVEKLFF
J gene: TRBJ2-2; V gene: TRBV5-1; clone size: NA; D gene: TRBD2; CDR3 DNA: TGCGCCAGCAGCTTGAGGAGCGGGGGAATATACGGGGAGCTGTTTTTT; CDR3 protein: CASSLRSGGIYGELFF
J gene: TRBJ1-5; V gene: TRBV18; clone size: NA; D gene: NA; CDR3 DNA: TGTGCCAGCTCACCACGGCGGCGGGATTCGGGTCAGCCCCAGCATTTT; CDR3 protein: CASSPRRRDSGQPQHF
J gene: TRBJ2-2; V gene: TRBV7-2; clone size: NA; D gene: NA; CDR3 DNA: TGTGCCAGCAGCTTAAGTGGGGGGGCGACCGGGGAGCTGTTTTTT; CDR3 protein: CASSLSGGATGELFF
J gene: TRBJ1-2; V gene: TRBV6-5; clone size: few; D gene: NA; CDR3 DNA: TGTGCCAGCAGTCCGGACAGCCTCTATGGCTACACCTTC; CDR3 protein: CASSPDSLYGYTF
J gene: TRBJ2-5; V gene: TRBV5-1; clone size: NA; D gene: NA; CDR3 DNA: TGCGCCAGCAGCTTGGGGACAGTCCAAGAGACCCAGTACTTC; CDR3 protein: CASSLGTVQETQYF
J gene: TRBJ1-6; V gene: TRBV6-5; clone size: NA; D gene: TRBD1; CDR3 DNA: TGTGCCAGCAGCTGGGGGGGACAGGGGGCCTCACCCCTCCACTTT; CDR3 protein: CASSWGGQGASPLHF
J gene: TRBJ1-5; V gene: TRBV2; clone size: NA; D gene: NA; CDR3 DNA: TGTGCCAGCAGTGAGGAGAGGCTCAATCAGCCCCAGCATTTT; CDR3 protein: CASSEERLNQPQHF
J gene: TRBJ2-1; V gene: TRBV4-1; clone size: NA; D gene: TRBD2; CDR3 DNA: TGCGCCAGCAGCCATGCCGGGACTAGCGGGGCAGGTGAGCAGTTCTTC; CDR3 protein: CASSHAGTSGAGEQFF
J gene: TRBJ1-5; V gene: TRBV18; clone size: NA; D gene: TRBD1; CDR3 DNA: TGTGCCAGCTCACCACGCGACAGGGATAATGGACAGCCCCAGCATTTT; CDR3 protein: CASSPRDRDNGQPQHF
J gene: TRBJ1-2; V gene: TRBV6-5; clone size: NA; D gene: NA; CDR3 DNA: TGTGCCAGCAGTTACTCGATACGGGGGAACTATGGCTACACCTTC; CDR3 protein: CASSYSIRGNYGYTF
J gene: TRBJ1-1; V gene: TRBV28; clone size: NA; D gene: NA; CDR3 DNA: TGTGCCAGCAGTCCGGAGACAGTTTTCACTGAAGCTTTCTTT; CDR3 protein: CASSPETVFTEAFF
J gene: TRBJ1-2; V gene: TRBV6-5; clone size: NA; D gene: TRBD1; CDR3 DNA: TGTGCCAGCAGCCAGGGACAGACCTATGGCTACACCTTC; CDR3 protein: CASSQGQTYGYTF
J gene: TRBJ1-2; V gene: TRBV15; clone size: NA; D gene: NA; CDR3 DNA: TGTGCCACCAGCGGGCATAACTATGGCTACACCTTC; CDR3 protein: CATSGHNYGYTF
J gene: TRBJ2-1; V gene: TRBV9; clone size: NA; D gene: NA; CDR3 DNA: TGTGCCAGCAGCCTTCGACAGGACAATGAGCAGTTCTTC; CDR3 protein: CASSLRQDNEQFF
J gene: TRBJ1-5; V gene: TRBV5-1; clone size: NA; D gene: TRBD1; CDR3 DNA: TGCGCCAGCAGCTTTAGGACAGGGCAAGAGCTCCAGCATTTT; CDR3 protein: CASSFRTGQELQHF
J gene: TRBJ2-3; V gene: TRBV5-1; clone size: NA; D gene: NA; CDR3 DNA: TGCGCCAGCAGCTTCCGGGACACCTCCACAGATACGCAGTATTTT; CDR3 protein: CASSFRDTSTDTQYF
J gene: TRBJ1-3; V gene: TRBV5-1; clone size: NA; D gene: TRBD1; CDR3 DNA: TGCGCCAGCAGCCCGGACAGGGGCTCTGGAAACACCATATATTTT; CDR3 protein: CASSPDRGSGNTIYF
J gene: TRBJ1-3; V gene: TRBV7-8; clone size: NA; D gene: TRBD1; CDR3 DNA: TGTGCCAGCAGCTTAGTGACAGGGGGAATCTCTGGAAACACCATATATTTT; CDR3 protein: CASSLVTGGISGNTIYF
J gene: TRBJ2-2; V gene: TRBV7-3; clone size: NA; D gene: TRBD2; CDR3 DNA: TGTGCCAGCAGCTTATCCCCGCCTTTAGCGGGAACCGGGGAGCTGTTTTTT; CDR3 protein: CASSLSPPLAGTGELFF
J gene: TRBJ2-1; V gene: TRBV5-1; clone size: NA; D gene: NA; CDR3 DNA: TGCGCCAGTACTGGACAGAACTCCTACAATGAGCAGTTCTTC; CDR3 protein: CASTGQNSYNEQFF
J gene: TRBJ2-3; V gene: TRBV20-1; clone size: NA; D gene: TRBD2; CDR3 DNA: TGCAGTGCTGGGAGGGGAGATACGCAGTATTTT; CDR3 protein: CSAGRGDTQYF
J gene: TRBJ2-5; V gene: TRBV7-3; clone size: NA; D gene: TRBD2; CDR3 DNA: TGTGCCAGCAGCCCATTTGGACTAGCGGGGGGAGTCATGGAGACCCAGTACTTC; CDR3 protein: CASSPFGLAGGVMETQYF
J gene: TRBJ2-7; V gene: TRBV5-8; clone size: few; D gene: NA; CDR3 DNA: TGTGCCAGCAGCTTCCCGGGGGAAATCTACGAGCAGTACTTC; CDR3 protein: CASSFPGEIYEQYF
J gene: TRBJ2-7; V gene: TRBV20-1; clone size: NA; D gene: TRBD2; CDR3 DNA: TGCAGTGCTAGTTCTCTTGCGGGGGGGCCCTACGAGCAGTACTTC; CDR3 protein: CSASSLAGGPYEQYF
J gene: TRBJ2-1; V gene: TRBV27; clone size: NA; D gene: TRBD2; CDR3 DNA: TGTGCCAGCAGTTCGATGCTAGCGGGGGGTCTTTACAATGAGCAGTTCTTC; CDR3 protein: CASSSMLAGGLYNEQFF
J gene: TRBJ1-1; V gene: TRBV5-8; clone size: NA; D gene: NA; CDR3 DNA: TGTGCCAGCAGGCCCCCGGGCCGGGGGGACACTGAAGCTTTCTTT; CDR3 protein: CASRPPGRGDTEAFF
J gene: TRBJ2-5; V gene: TRBV19; clone size: NA; D gene: TRBD2; CDR3 DNA: TGTGCCAGTAGTACTCAGGGACTAGCGGGCGAATCCTCCGGGGAGACCCAGTACTTC; CDR3 protein: CASSTQGLAGESSGETQYF
J gene: TRBJ1-3; V gene: TRBV9; clone size: NA; D gene: NA; CDR3 DNA: TGTGCCAGCAGCGTAGATGCGACAAGCCGATCTGGAAACACCATATATTTT; CDR3 protein: CASSVDATSRSGNTIYF
J gene: TRBJ1-1; V gene: TRBV19; clone size: few; D gene: NA; CDR3 DNA: TGTGCCAGTAGTATGAGTTGGAGGACTGAAGCTTTCTTT; CDR3 protein: CASSMSWRTEAFF
J gene: TRBJ2-1; V gene: TRBV29-1; clone size: NA; D gene: TRBD2; CDR3 DNA: TGCAGCGTTGATATAGTCAGCGGGGGGGCATATGAGCAGTTCTTC; CDR3 protein: CSVDIVSGGAYEQFF
J gene: TRBJ1-5; V gene: TRBV6-1; clone size: few; D gene: NA; CDR3 DNA: TGTGCCAGCAGTGAAGGGAGGGGAGGGAATCAGCCCCAGCATTTT; CDR3 protein: CASSEGRGGNQPQHF
J gene: TRBJ2-1; V gene: TRBV25-1; clone size: NA; D gene: TRBD1; CDR3 DNA: TGTGCCAGCAGTGAATCGCCCGGGACAGGGGTGGTCGGGGAGCAGTTCTTC; CDR3 protein: CASSESPGTGVVGEQFF
J gene: TRBJ2-2; V gene: TRBV28; clone size: NA; D gene: TRBD1; CDR3 DNA: TGTGCCAGCAGGTCCGGGACAGGGGAGGTCGGGGAGCTGTTTTTT; CDR3 protein: CASRSGTGEVGELFF
J gene: TRBJ2-1; V gene: TRBV5-8; clone size: NA; D gene: NA; CDR3 DNA: TGTGCCAGCAGCTTGGGAGGGATTACCTACAATGAGCAGTTCTTC; CDR3 protein: CASSLGGITYNEQFF
J gene: TRBJ1-1; V gene: TRBV28; clone size: few; D gene: NA; CDR3 DNA: TGTGCCAGCAGTTTCGGAGTGGCCAGGGGCACTGAAGCTTTCTTT; CDR3 protein: CASSFGVARGTEAFF
J gene: TRBJ1-1; V gene: TRBV5-6; clone size: NA; D gene: NA; CDR3 DNA: TGTGCCAGCAGCTTGGACTGGACTGAAGCTTTCTTT; CDR3 protein: CASSLDWTEAFF
J gene: TRBJ2-5; V gene: TRBV6-5; clone size: few; D gene: NA; CDR3 DNA: TGTGCCAGCAGTTCGGCCGGCCAGGGGCCAGAGACCCAGTACTTC; CDR3 protein: CASSSAGQGPETQYF
J gene: TRBJ1-1; V gene: TRBV7-9; clone size: few; D gene: NA; CDR3 DNA: TGTGCCAGTGGGGGCCTGGGCACTGAAGCTTTCTTT; CDR3 protein: CASGGLGTEAFF
J gene: TRBJ2-2; V gene: TRBV28; clone size: NA; D gene: NA; CDR3 DNA: TGTGCCACCGCCGACAGGAGCACCGGGGAGCTGTTTTTT; CDR3 protein: CATADRSTGELFF
J gene: TRBJ1-4; V gene: TRBV18; clone size: NA; D gene: TRBD1; CDR3 DNA: TGTGCCAGCTCACCCGGGACAGGAGGTGAAAAACTGTTTTTT; CDR3 protein: CASSPGTGGEKLFF
J gene: TRBJ2-5; V gene: TRBV29-1; clone size: NA; D gene: NA; CDR3 DNA: TGCAGCGTTGAGGCGCAGGCAGAGACCCAGTACTTC; CDR3 protein: CSVEAQAETQYF
J gene: TRBJ2-1; V gene: TRBV5-8; clone size: once; D gene: TRBD2; CDR3 DNA: TGTGCCAGCAGCTTGCCGGGACTAGGAGAGTTGGATGAGCAGTTCTTC; CDR3 protein: CASSLPGLGELDEQFF
J gene: TRBJ1-4; V gene: TRBV2; clone size: once; D gene: NA; CDR3 DNA: TGTGCCAGCAGTGCCGAGGAAAAACTGTTTTTT; CDR3 protein: CASSAEEKLFF
J gene: TRBJ1-2; V gene: TRBV9; clone size: NA; D gene: NA; CDR3 DNA: TGTGCCAGCAGCTTTAGTTGGGACACGGATGGCTACACCTTC; CDR3 protein: CASSFSWDTDGYTF